A single sample is the source of the 8 T cell receptor beta chains below, sequenced in a study of blood T cell repertoires in COVID-19. The protocol was immunoSEQ multiplex PCR, while the TCRdb copy is restricted to in-frame clones and leaves out a portion. Among approximately 300,000 clones, 86% were seen once, and the ten largest hold around 1.5%. Specimen: peripheral blood. These TCRs come from a woman aged 45-65 years with acute or convalescent COVID-19.

The J gene is TRBJ2-3, the V gene TRBV5-1; 9 nucleotides line up with TRBD1. Germline V CDR1 and CDR2: SGHRS, YFSETQ. The trim removed 4 bases at V and 2 bases at J, leaving 2 bases unmatched. CDR3 length equals 14 residues. For the CDR3, the DNA is TGCGCCAGCAGCCGGACAGGGGCCACAGATACGCAGTATTTT. Protein product: CASSRTGATDTQYF.

The genes are TRBV28 and TRBJ2-7; D call uncertain. The CDR3 consists of 12 residues. Per germline, CDR1 MDHEN and CDR2 SYDVKM. V lost 6 bases to trimming and J lost 0 bases, with 6 bases between them. Written as DNA, the CDR3 is TGTGCCAGCAGCCAGAACTCCTACGAGCAGTACTTC. Translating gives CASSQNSYEQYF.

The rearrangement uses TRBV19 and TRBJ1-4; possibly TRBD1 for D (5 bases). The germline gives CDR1 LNHDA, CDR2 SQIVND (reference sequence). Between the trimmed V and J ends, which lost 3 bases and 6 bases, there was a span of 14 bases. The CDR3 extends over 15 amino acids. The CDR3 region has the DNA TGTGCCAGTAGTATGGCCCGGGGGGGGGATGAAAAACTGTTTTTT. Its translation is CASSMARGGDEKLFF.

The chain has TRBV2 and TRBJ2-5, with a weak D call TRBD2 (5 bases). CDR1 is SNHLY, CDR2 FYNNEI, per germline. The ends were cut back, 9 bases at V and 4 bases at J, with 12 bases in the middle. CDR3 length: 12 residues. CDR3 residues: CASSRAGETQYF. The CDR3 DNA is TGTGCCAGTTCAAGGGCGGGAGAGACCCAGTACTTC. Based on the CDR3 plus reference TRBV2 and TRBJ2-5, the full variable domain is EPEVTQTPSHQVTQMGQEVILRCVPISNHLYFYWYRQILGQKVEFLVSFYNNEISEKSEIFDDQFSVERPDGSNFTLKIRSTKLEDSAMYFCASSRAGETQYFGPGTRLLVL.

This clone was recorded once. The chain couples TRBV19 to TRBJ2-3; no clear D gene. This CDR3 spans 14 amino acids. Trimming removed 3 bases at V and 2 bases at J, with 9 bases between. From germline, CDR1 is LNHDA and CDR2 SQIVND (reference sequence). For the CDR3, the DNA is TGTGCCAGTAGTATCGAGCCGATCACAGATACGCAGTATTTT. The encoded protein is CASSIEPITDTQYF. The complete variable domain, with remaining parts taken from reference TRBV19 and TRBJ2-3, reads DGGITQSPKYLFRKEGQNVTLSCEQNLNHDAMYWYRQDPGQGLRLIYYSQIVNDFQKGDIAEGYSVSREKKESFPLTVTSAQKNPTAFYLCASSIEPITDTQYFGPGTRLTVL.

J is TRBJ2-2 and V is TRBV27; 12 bases are a match to TRBD2. The CDR3 is 18 residues long. Germline V gives CDR1 MNHEY, CDR2 SMNVEV (reference sequence). J was trimmed by 7 bases and V by 1 base; bases with no gene match: 10. The CDR3 protein is CASSLFGLAGGMGGELFF. CDR3 coding DNA: TGTGCCAGCAGTTTATTCGGGCTAGCGGGAGGGATGGGCGGGGAGCTGTTTTTT.

The J gene is TRBJ2-1, the V gene TRBV7-9; D might be TRBD1 (6 bases). V gave up 4 bases and J gave up 0 bases, with 19 bases separating them. This CDR3 contains 18 residues. CDR1 and CDR2 (germline): SEHNR, FQNEAQ (reference sequence). The CDR3 DNA sequence: TGTGCCAGCAGCTCCCGGCTCGCCAGGGGATACTCCTACAATGAGCAGTTCTTC. Protein: CASSSRLARGYSYNEQFF.

The rearrangement links TRBV18 to TRBJ1-1; D possibly corresponds to TRBD1 (5 bases). V lost 1 base and J 4 bases, leaving 13 bases between the germline ends. Per germline, CDR1 KGHSH and CDR2 LQKENI. The CDR3 covers 15 residues. The CDR3 spells CASSPRQGKSTEAFF. The CDR3 DNA reads as TGTGCCAGCTCACCACGGCAGGGTAAAAGCACTGAAGCTTTCTTT. Combining the CDR3 with reference TRBV18 and TRBJ1-1 gives the whole variable domain NAGVMQNPRHLVRRRGQEARLRCSPMKGHSHVYWYRQLPEEGLKFMVYLQKENIIDESGMPKERFSAEFPKEGPSILRIQQVVRGDSAAYFCASSPRQGKSTEAFFGQGTRLTVV.